This TCR beta chain derives from a study of blood T cell repertoires in COVID-19. Clones were sequenced by immunoSEQ multiplex PCR, and TCRdb holds only the in-frame ones, with some missing. The sample consists of approximately 90,000 clones, around 85% of them appearing once. CDR3 length equals 16 residues. Germline CDR1 and CDR2: SGHRS and YFSETQ. Trimming left V 0 bases short and J 3 bases short, with 12 bases between. This clone was found once. V is TRBV5-1 and J is TRBJ1-4; D gene unclear. Sequencing was performed on peripheral blood. The receptor was derived from a man between 65 and 80 years old with acute or convalescent COVID-19. The CDR3 loop is CASSLGPTGANEKLFF. CDR3 in DNA: TGCGCCAGCAGCTTGGGCCCGACCGGGGCTAATGAAAAACTGTTTTTT.